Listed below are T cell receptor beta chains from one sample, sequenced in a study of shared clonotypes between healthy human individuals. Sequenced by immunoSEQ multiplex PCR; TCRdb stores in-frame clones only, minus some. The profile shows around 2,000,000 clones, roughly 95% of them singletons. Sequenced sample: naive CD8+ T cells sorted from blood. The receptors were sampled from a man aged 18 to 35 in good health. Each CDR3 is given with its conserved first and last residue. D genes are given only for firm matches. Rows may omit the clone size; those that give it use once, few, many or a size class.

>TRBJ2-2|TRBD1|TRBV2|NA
CASRPVWTGAVDGELFF
TGTGCCAGCAGACCCGTATGGACAGGGGCGGTTGACGGGGAGCTGTTTTTT
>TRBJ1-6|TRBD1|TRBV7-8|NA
CASSQYPDRGGSPLHF
TGTGCCAGCAGCCAGTACCCGGACAGGGGGGGCTCACCCCTCCACTTT
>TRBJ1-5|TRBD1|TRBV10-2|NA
CASSEPGTGNSNQPQHF
TGCGCCAGCAGTGAGCCGGGGACAGGTAATAGCAATCAGCCCCAGCATTTT
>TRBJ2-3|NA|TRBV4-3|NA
CASSQGPGPEVDTQYF
TGCGCCAGCAGCCAAGGACCCGGGCCCGAGGTAGATACGCAGTATTTT
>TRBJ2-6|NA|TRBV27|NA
CASRKRGGGANVLTF
TGTGCCAGCCGTAAACGGGGCGGTGGGGCCAACGTCCTGACTTTC
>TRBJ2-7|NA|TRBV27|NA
CASSPLFTSYEQYF
TGTGCCAGCAGTCCCCTTTTCACCTCCTACGAGCAGTACTTC
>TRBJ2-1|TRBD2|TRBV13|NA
CASSRGGLAVREQFF
TGTGCCAGCAGCCGAGGAGGACTAGCGGTTCGTGAGCAGTTCTTC
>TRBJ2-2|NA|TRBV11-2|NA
CASSSTGPGELFF
TGTGCCAGCAGCTCGACAGGTCCCGGGGAGCTGTTTTTT
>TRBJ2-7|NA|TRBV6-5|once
CASSGAGLGEQYF
TGTGCCAGCAGCGGGGCCGGGTTGGGCGAGCAGTACTTC
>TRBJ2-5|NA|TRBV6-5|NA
CASSIQGPEETQYF
TGTGCCAGCAGTATACAGGGCCCCGAAGAGACCCAGTACTTC
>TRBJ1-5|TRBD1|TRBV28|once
CASSQTGPGWPQHF
TGTGCCAGCAGCCAGACAGGGCCCGGATGGCCCCAGCATTTT
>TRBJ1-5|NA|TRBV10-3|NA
CAISESGSLAQHF
TGTGCCATCAGTGAGTCGGGGTCCTTGGCCCAGCATTTT